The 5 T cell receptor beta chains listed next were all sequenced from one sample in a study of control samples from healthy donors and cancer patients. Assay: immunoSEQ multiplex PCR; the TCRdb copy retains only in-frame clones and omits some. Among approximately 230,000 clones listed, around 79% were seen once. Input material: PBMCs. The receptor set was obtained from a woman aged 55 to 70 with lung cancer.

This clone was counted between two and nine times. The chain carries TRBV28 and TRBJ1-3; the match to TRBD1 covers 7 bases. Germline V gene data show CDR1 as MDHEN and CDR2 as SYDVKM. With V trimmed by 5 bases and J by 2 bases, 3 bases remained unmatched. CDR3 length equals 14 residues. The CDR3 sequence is CASSRGGAGNTIYF. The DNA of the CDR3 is TGTGCCAGCAGTAGAGGGGGCGCTGGAAACACCATATATTTT.

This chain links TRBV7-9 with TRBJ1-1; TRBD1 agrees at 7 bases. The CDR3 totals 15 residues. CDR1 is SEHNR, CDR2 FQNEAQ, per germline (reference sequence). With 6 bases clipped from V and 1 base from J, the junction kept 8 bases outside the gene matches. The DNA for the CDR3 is TGTGCCAGCAGTTCGAACAGGGGCAAGAACACTGAAGCTTTCTTT. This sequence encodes CASSSNRGKNTEAFF.

CDR3 DNA: TGTGCCAGCTCCCACGGGGGGCTCGAGCAGCCCCAGCATTTT. Translation gives CASSHGGLEQPQHF. The rearrangement joins TRBV7-9 to TRBJ1-5; TRBD1 is a possible D gene (6 bases). Germline V gene lookup returns CDR1 SEHNR and CDR2 FQNEAQ (reference sequence). This CDR3 contains 14 residues. The V end was cut by 8 bases, the J end by 7 bases, with 18 bases between.

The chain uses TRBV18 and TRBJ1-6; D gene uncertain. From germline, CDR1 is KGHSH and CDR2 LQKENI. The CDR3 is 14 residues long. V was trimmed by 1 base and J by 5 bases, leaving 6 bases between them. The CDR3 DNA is TGTGCCAGCTCACCACAGAGGGATAATTCACCCCTCCACTTT. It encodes CASSPQRDNSPLHF.

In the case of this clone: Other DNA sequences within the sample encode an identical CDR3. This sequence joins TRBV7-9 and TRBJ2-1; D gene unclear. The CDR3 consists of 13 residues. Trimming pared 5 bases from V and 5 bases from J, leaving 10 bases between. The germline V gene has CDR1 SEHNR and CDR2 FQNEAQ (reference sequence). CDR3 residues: CASSPAPDNEQFF. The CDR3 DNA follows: TGTGCCAGCAGCCCCGCACCGGACAATGAGCAGTTCTTC.